The sequence of this T cell receptor beta chain was determined in a study of stem cell transplantation in POMP-related autoinflammatory disease. Study-wide context: Before transplant, CD4+ T cells skewed naive and CD8+ proportions were low. Study results and caveats: PRAID patients trended toward lower TRB diversity and higher clonality in all analyzed T-cell subsets. Patients with PRAID showed a restricted number of unique TRB V-J gene pairings.

PRAID combined immunodeficiency and autoinflammation. This clone was counted between two and nine times. Its antigen is not known. The V end lost 5 bases, the J end lost 6 bases, and 8 bases lay between the germline ends. Per germline, CDR1 PRHDT and CDR2 FYEKMQ (reference sequence). The length of the CDR3 is 11 residues. Generated by immunoSEQ multiplex PCR, the TCRdb table keeps only in-frame clones and is missing some. The sample shows thousands of clones, approximately 93% of them seen only once. Source: CD8+ T cells from PBMCs, taken before stem cell transplantation. The V gene is TRBV13, the J gene TRBJ2-7; D is undetermined. This TCR was sampled from a human donor with POMP-related autoinflammation and immune dysregulation (PRAID). The CDR3 reads CASSLVREQYF. The CDR3 bases are TGTGCCAGCAGCCTAGTACGCGAGCAGTACTTC.